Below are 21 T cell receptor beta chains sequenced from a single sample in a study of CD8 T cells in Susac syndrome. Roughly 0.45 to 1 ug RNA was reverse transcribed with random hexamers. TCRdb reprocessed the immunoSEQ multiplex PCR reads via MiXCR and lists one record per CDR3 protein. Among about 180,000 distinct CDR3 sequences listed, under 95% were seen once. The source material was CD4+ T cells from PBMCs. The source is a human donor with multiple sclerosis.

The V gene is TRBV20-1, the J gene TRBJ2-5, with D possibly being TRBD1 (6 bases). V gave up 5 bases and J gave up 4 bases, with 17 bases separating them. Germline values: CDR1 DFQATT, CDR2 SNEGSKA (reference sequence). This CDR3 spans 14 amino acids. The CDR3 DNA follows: TGCAGTGCTGCCAGGGACACCAAAGCAGAGACCCAGTACTTC. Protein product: CSAARDTKAETQYF.

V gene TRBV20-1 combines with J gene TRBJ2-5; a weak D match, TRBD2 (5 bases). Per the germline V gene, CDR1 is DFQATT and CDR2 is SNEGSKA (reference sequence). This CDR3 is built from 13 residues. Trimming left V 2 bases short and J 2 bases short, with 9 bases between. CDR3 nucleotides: TGCAGTGCTAGATTTCGGGGACAAGAGACCCAGTACTTC. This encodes CSARFRGQETQYF.

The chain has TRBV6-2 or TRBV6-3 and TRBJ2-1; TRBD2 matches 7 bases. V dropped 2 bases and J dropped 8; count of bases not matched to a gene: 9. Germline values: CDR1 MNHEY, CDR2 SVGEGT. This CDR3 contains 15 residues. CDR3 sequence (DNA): TGTGCCAGCAGTTACCGGCGGGAGTACTTTTATGAGCAGTTCTTC. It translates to CASSYRREYFYEQFF.

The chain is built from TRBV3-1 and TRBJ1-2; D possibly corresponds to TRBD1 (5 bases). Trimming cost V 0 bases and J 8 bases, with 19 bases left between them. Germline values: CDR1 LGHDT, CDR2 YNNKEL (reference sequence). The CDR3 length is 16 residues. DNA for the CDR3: TGTGCCAGCAGCCAAGATCCCCAGGGTAGTTTCGAAGGCTACACCTTC. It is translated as CASSQDPQGSFEGYTF.

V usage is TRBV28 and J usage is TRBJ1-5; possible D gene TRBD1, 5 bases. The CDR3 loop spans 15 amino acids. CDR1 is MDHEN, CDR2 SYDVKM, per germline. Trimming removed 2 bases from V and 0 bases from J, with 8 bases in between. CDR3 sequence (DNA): TGTGCCAGCAGTTTAACGGGACTTAGCAATCAGCCCCAGCATTTT. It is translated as CASSLTGLSNQPQHF.

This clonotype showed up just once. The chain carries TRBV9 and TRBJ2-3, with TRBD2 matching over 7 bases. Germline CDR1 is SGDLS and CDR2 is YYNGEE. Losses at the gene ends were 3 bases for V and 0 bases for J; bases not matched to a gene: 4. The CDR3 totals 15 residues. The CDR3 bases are TGTGCCAGCAGCGCGGGAGCGGGAAGCACAGATACGCAGTATTTT. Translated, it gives CASSAGAGSTDTQYF. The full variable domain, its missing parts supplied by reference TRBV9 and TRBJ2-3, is DSGVTQTPKHLITATGQRVTLRCSPRSGDLSVYWYQQSLDQGLQFLIQYYNGEERAKGNILERFSAQQFPDLHSELNLSSLELGDSALYFCASSAGAGSTDTQYFGPGTRLTVL.

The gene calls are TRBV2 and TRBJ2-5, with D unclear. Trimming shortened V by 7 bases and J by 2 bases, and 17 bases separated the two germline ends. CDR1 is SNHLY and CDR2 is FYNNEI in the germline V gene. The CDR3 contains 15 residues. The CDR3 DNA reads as TGTGCCAGCAACCCGGGCGTGGTAAGACAAGAGACCCAGTACTTC. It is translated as CASNPGVVRQETQYF.

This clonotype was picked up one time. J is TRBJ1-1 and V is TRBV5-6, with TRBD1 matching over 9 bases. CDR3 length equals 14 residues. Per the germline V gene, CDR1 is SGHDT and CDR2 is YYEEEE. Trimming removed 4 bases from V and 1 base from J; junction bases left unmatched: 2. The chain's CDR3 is CASSETGGNTEAFF. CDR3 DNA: TGTGCCAGCAGCGAGACAGGGGGGAACACTGAAGCTTTCTTT.

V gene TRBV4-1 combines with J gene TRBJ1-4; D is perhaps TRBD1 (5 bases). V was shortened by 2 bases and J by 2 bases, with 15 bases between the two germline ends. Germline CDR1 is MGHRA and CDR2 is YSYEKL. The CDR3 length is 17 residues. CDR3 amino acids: CASSQRDRLGTNEKLFF. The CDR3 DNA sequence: TGCGCCAGCAGCCAAAGGGACCGACTCGGCACTAATGAAAAACTGTTTTTT.

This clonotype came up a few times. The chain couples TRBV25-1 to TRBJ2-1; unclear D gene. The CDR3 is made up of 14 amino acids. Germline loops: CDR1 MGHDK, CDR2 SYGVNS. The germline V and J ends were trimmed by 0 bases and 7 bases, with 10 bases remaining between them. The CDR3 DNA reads TGTGCCAGCAGTGAATATATTGAATCGAATGAGCAGTTCTTC. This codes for CASSEYIESNEQFF.

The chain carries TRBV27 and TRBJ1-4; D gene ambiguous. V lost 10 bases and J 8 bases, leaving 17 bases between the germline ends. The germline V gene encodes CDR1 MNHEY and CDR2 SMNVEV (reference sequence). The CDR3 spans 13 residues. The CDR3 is CATSGRLGEKLFF. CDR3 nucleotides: TGTGCCACCTCGGGGAGGCTTGGAGAAAAACTGTTTTTT.

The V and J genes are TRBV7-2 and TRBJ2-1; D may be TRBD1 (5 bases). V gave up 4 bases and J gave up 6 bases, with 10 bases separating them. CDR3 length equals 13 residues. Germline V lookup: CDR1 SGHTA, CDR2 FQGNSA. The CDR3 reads CASSYDRPNEQFF. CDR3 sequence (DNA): TGTGCCAGCAGCTACGACAGACCCAATGAGCAGTTCTTC.

As DNA, the CDR3 is TGTGCCAGTAGTGATCTGAGGGGGAATGGCTACACCTTC. Translated, it gives CASSDLRGNGYTF. V and J are TRBV19 and TRBJ1-2; possible D gene TRBD1, 6 bases. In germline, CDR1 is LNHDA, CDR2 SQIVND (reference sequence). This CDR3 is 13 amino acids long. V was cut by 5 bases and J by 6 bases, with 13 bases left in between.

CDR3 residues: CASSPRAGRDTDTQYF. The DNA of the CDR3 is TGTGCCAGCTCACCTAGGGCGGGCCGTGACACAGATACGCAGTATTTT. The V call is TRBV18, the J call TRBJ2-3; TRBD2 is a possible D gene (5 bases). The germline CDR1 and CDR2 sequences are KGHSH and LQKENI. This CDR3 is 16 amino acids long. V shed 3 bases and J shed 2 bases, with 15 bases lying between them.

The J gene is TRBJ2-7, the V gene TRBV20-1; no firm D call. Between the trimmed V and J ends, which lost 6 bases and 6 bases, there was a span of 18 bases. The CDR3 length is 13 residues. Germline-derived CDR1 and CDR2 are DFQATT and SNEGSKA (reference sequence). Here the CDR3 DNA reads TGCAGTGCAGCCTTGAGGTCCGCCGCCGAGCAGTACTTC. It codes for CSAALRSAAEQYF.

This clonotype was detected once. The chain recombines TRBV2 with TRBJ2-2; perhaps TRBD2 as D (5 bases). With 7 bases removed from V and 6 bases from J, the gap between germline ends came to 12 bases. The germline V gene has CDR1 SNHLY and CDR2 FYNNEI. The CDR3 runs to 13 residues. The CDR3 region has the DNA TGTGCCAGCACTCTGCGGGCACCCGGGGAGCTGTTTTTT. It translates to CASTLRAPGELFF.

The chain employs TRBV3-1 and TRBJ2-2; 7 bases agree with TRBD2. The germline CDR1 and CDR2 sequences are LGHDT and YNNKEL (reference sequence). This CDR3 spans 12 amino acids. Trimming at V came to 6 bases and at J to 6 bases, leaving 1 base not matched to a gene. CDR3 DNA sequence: TGTGCCAGCAGTACTAGCGCCGGGGAGCTGTTTTTT. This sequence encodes CASSTSAGELFF.

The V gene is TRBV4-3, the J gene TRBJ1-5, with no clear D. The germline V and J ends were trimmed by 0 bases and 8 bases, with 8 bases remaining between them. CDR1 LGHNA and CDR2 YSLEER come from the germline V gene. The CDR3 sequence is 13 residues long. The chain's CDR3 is CASSQDYWEPQHF. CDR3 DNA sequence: TGCGCCAGCAGCCAAGATTATTGGGAGCCCCAGCATTTT.

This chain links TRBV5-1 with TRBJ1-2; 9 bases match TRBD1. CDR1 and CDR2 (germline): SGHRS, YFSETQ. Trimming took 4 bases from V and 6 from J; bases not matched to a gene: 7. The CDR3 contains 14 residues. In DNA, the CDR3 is TGCGCCAGCAGCCCCCGGAGGACAGGGGATGGCTACACCTTC. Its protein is CASSPRRTGDGYTF.

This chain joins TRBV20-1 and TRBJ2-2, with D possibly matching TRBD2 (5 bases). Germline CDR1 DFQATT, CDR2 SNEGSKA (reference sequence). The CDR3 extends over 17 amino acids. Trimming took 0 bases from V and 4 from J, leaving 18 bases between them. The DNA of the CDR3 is TGCAGTGCTAGAGACTACGTCCTGGGAGTAGGCACCGGGGAGCTGTTTTTT. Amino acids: CSARDYVLGVGTGELFF.

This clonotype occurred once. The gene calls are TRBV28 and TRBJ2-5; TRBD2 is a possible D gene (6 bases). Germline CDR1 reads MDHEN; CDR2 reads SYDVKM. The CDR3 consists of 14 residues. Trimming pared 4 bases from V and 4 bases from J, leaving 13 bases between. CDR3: CASSSLRRGETQYF. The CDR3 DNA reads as TGTGCCAGCAGTTCCCTCAGGAGGGGAGAGACCCAGTACTTC.